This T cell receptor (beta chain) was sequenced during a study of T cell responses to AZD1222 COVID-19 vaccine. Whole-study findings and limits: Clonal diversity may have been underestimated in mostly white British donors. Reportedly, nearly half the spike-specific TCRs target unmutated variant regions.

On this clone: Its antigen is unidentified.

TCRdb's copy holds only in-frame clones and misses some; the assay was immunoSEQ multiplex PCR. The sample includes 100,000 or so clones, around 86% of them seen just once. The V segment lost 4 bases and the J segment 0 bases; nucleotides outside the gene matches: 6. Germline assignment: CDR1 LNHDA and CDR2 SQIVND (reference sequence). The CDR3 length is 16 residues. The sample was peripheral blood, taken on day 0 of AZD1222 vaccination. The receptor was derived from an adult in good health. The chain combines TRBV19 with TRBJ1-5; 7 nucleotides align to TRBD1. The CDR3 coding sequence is TGTGCCAGTAGTAGGGGACAGAGTAATAGCAATCAGCCCCAGCATTTT. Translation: CASSRGQSNSNQPQHF.